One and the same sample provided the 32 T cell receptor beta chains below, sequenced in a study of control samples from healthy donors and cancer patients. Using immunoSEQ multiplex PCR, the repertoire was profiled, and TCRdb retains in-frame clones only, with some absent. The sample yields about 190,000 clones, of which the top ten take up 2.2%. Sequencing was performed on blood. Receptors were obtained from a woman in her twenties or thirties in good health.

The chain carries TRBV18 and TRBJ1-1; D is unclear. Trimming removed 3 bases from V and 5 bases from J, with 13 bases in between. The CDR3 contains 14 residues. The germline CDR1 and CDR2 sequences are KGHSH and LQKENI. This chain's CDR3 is CASSPASGGTEAFF. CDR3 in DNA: TGTGCCAGCTCACCCGCTTCGGGCGGGACTGAAGCTTTCTTT.

The CDR3 bases are TGTGCCAGCAGTTACTCGACGGGGACAGGGCTCACAGATACGCAGTATTTT. Residues: CASSYSTGTGLTDTQYF. The rearrangement links TRBV6-2 or TRBV6-3 to TRBJ2-3; 9 bases are a match to TRBD1. Germline V gene data show CDR1 as MNHEY and CDR2 as SVGEGT. With V trimmed by 0 bases and J by 2 bases, 6 bases remained unmatched. The length of the CDR3 is 17 residues.

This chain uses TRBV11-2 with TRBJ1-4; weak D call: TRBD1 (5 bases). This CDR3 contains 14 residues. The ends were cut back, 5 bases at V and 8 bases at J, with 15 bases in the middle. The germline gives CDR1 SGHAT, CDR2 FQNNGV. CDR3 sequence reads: CASSGAFRGEKLFF. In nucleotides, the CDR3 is TGTGCCAGCAGCGGAGCTTTCCGGGGCGAAAAACTGTTTTTT.

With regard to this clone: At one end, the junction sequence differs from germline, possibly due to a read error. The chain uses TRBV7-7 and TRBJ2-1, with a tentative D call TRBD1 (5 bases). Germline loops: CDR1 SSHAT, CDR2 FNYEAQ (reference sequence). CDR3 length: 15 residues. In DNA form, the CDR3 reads TGTGCTAGCAGCGTTGGGGCTTCCCCCTACAATGAGCAGTTCTTC. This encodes CASSVGASPYNEQFF.

The CDR3: CASSYEQGTSNQPQHF. CDR3 nucleotide sequence: TGTGCCAGCAGCTACGAACAGGGAACCAGCAATCAGCCCCAGCATTTT. The genes are TRBV21-1 and TRBJ1-5; TRBD1, the D gene given by the table, was not confirmed from the DNA. TRBV21-1 is a documented pseudogene. This CDR3 is built from 16 residues.

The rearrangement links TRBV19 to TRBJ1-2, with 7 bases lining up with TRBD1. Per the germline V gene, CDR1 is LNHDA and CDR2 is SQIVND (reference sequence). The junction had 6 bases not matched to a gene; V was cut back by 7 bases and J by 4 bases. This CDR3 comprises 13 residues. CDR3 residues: CASTETGLYGYTF. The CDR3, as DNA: TGTGCCAGTACCGAGACAGGGCTCTATGGCTACACCTTC.

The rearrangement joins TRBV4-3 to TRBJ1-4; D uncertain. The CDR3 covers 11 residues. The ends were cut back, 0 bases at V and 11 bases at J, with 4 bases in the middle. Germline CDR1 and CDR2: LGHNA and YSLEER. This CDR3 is CASSQDRKLFF. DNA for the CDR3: TGCGCCAGCAGCCAAGATAGGAAACTGTTTTTT.

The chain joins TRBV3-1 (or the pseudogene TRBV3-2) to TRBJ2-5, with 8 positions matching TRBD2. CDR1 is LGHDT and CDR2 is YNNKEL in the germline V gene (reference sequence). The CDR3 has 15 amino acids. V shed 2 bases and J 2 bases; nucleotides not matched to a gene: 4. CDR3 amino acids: CASSQIAGWQETQYF. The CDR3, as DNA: TGTGCCAGCAGCCAAATAGCGGGGTGGCAAGAGACCCAGTACTTC.

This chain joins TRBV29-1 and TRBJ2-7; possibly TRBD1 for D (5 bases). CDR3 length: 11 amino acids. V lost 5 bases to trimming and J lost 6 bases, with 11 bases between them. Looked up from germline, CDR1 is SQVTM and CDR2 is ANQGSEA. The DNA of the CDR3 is TGCAGCGTTCCAGGGATCCGCGAGCAGTACTTC. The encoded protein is CSVPGIREQYF.

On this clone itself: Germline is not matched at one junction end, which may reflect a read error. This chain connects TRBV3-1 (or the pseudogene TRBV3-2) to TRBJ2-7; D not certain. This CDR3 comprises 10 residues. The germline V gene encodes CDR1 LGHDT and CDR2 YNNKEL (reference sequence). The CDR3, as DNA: TGTGCCAGCAGCCAAGATCGGAAAGTCTTC. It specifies CASSQDRKVF.

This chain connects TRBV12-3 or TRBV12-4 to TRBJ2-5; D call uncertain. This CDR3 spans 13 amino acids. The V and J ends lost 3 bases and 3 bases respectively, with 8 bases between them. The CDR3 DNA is TGTGCCAGCAGTTTTGCCGAGGAAGAGACCCAGTACTTC. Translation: CASSFAEEETQYF.

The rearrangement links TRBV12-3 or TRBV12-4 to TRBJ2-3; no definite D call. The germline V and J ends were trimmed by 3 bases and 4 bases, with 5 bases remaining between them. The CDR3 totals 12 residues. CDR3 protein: CASSFRADTQYF. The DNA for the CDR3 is TGTGCCAGCAGTTTTCGCGCAGATACGCAGTATTTT.

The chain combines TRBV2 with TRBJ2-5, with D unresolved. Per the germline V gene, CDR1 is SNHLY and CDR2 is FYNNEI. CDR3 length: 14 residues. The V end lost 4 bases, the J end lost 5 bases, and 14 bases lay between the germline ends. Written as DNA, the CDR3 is TGTGCCAGCAGTGGCGAAGGTAGGAAGGAGACCCAGTACTTC. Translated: CASSGEGRKETQYF.

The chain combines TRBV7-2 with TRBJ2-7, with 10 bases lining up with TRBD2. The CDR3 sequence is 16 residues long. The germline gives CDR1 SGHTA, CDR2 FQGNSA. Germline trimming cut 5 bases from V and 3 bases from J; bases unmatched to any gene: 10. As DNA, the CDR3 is TGTGCCAGCAGCCCACCTGGGACTAGCGCCATCTACGAGCAGTACTTC. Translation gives CASSPPGTSAIYEQYF.

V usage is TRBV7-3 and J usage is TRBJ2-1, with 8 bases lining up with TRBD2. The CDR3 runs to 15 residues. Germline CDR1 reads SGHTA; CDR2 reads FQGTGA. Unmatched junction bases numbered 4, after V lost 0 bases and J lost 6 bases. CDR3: CASSLTGLGPNEQFF. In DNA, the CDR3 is TGTGCCAGCAGCTTAACGGGACTAGGGCCCAATGAGCAGTTCTTC.

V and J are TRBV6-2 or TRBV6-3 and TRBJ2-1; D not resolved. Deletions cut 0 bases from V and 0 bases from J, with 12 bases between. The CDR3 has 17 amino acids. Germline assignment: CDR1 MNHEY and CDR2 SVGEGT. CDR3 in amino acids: CASSYSGALGSYNEQFF. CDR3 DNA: TGTGCCAGCAGTTACTCGGGCGCCCTCGGCTCCTACAATGAGCAGTTCTTC.

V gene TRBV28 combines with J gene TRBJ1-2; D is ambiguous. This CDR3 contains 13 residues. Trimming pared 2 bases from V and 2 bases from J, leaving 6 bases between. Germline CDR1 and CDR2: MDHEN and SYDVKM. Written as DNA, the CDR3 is TGTGCCAGCAGTTTAACAGAGAACTATGGCTACACCTTC. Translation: CASSLTENYGYTF.

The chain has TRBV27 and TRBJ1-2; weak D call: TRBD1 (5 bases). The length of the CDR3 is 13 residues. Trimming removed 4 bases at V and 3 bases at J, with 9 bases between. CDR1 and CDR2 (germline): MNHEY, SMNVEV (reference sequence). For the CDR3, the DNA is TGTGCCAGCAGTTCCGCCAGGGACTATGGCTACACCTTC. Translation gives CASSSARDYGYTF.

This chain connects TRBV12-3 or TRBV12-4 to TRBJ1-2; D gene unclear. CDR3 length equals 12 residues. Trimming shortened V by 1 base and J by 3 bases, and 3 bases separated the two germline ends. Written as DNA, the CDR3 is TGTGCCAGCAGTTTAGGTTACTATGGCTACACCTTC. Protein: CASSLGYYGYTF.

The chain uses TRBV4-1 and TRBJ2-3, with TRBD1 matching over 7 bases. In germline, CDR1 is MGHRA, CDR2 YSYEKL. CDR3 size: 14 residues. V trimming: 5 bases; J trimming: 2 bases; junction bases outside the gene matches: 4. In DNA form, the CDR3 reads TGCGCCAGCAGCAACGACAGGGACACAGATACGCAGTATTTT. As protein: CASSNDRDTDTQYF.

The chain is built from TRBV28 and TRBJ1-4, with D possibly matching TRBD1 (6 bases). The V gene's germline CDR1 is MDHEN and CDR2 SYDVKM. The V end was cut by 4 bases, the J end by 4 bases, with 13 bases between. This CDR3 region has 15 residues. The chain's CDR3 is CASSSTGPINEKLFF. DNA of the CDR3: TGTGCCAGCAGTTCTACAGGGCCGATTAATGAAAAACTGTTTTTT.

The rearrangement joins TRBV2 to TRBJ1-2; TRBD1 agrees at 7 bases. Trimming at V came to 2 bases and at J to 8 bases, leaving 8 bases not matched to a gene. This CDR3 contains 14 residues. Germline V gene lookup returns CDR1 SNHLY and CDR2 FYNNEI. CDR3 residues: CASSEWPGGNGYTF. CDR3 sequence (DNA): TGTGCCAGCAGTGAATGGCCAGGGGGAAACGGCTACACCTTC.

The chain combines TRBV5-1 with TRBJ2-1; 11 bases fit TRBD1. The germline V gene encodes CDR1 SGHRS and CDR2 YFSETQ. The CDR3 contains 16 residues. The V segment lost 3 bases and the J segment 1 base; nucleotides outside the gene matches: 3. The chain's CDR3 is CASSSGTGGSYNEQFF. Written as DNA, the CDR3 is TGCGCCAGCAGCTCCGGGACAGGGGGTTCCTACAATGAGCAGTTCTTC.

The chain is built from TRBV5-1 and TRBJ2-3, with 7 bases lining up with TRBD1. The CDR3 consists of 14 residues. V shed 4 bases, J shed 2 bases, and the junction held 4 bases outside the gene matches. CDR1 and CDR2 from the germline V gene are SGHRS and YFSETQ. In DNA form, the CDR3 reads TGCGCCAGCAGCCGGACAGGACTCACAGATACGCAGTATTTT. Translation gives CASSRTGLTDTQYF.

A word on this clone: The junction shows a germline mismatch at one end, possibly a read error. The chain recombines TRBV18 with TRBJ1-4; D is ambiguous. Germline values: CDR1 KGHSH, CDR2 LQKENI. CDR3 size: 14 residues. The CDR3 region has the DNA TGTGCCAGCTCACCCCCCGGGATAAATGAAAAATTGTTTTTT. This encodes CASSPPGINEKLFF.

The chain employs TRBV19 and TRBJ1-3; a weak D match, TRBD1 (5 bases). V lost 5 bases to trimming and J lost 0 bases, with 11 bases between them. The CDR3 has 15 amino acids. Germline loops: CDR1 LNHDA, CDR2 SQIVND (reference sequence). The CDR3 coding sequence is TGTGCCAGTAGTCTTACAGGTTTCTCTGGAAACACCATATATTTT. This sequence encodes CASSLTGFSGNTIYF. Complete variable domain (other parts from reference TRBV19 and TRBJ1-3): DGGITQSPKYLFRKEGQNVTLSCEQNLNHDAMYWYRQDPGQGLRLIYYSQIVNDFQKGDIAEGYSVSREKKESFPLTVTSAQKNPTAFYLCASSLTGFSGNTIYFGEGSWLTVV.

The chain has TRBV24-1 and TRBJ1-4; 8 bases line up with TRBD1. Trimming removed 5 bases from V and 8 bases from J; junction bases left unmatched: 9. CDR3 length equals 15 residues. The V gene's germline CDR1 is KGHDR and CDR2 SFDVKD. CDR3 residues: CATSGQGALKEKLFF. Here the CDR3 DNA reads TGTGCCACCAGTGGCCAGGGGGCCCTAAAAGAAAAACTGTTTTTT.

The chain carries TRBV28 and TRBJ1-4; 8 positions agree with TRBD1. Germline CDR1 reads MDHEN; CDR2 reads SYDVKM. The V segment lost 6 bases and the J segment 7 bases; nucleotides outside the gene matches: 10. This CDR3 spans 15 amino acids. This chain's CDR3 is CASSPPTGVSEKLFF. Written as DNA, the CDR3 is TGTGCCAGCAGCCCCCCGACAGGGGTTAGTGAAAAACTGTTTTTT.

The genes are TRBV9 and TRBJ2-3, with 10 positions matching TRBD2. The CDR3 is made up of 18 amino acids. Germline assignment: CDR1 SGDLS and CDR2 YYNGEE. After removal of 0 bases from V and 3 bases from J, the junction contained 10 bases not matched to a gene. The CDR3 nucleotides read TGTGCCAGCAGCGTAGCTCTCAGCGGGGGGGCCGTGACAGATACGCAGTATTTT. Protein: CASSVALSGGAVTDTQYF.

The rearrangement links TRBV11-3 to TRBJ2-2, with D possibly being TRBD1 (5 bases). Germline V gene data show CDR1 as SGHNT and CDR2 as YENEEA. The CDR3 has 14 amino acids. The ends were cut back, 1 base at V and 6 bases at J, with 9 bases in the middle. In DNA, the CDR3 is TGTGCCAGCAGCTTAGGGGTGGGGCCCGGGGAGCTGTTTTTT. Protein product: CASSLGVGPGELFF.

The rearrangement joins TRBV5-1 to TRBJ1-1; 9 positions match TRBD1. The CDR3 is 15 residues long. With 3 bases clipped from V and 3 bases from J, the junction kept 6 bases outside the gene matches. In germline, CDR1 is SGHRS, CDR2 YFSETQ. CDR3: CASSSQTGGYTEAFF. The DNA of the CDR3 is TGCGCCAGCAGCTCTCAAACAGGGGGCTACACTGAAGCTTTCTTT.

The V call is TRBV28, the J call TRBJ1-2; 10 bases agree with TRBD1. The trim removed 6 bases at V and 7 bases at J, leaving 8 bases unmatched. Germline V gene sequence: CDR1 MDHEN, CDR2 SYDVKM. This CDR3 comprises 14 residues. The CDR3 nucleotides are TGTGCCAGCAGACCGGGACAGGGGTCATCTGGCTACACCTTC. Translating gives CASRPGQGSSGYTF.